The clone carrying this T cell receptor beta chain was detected a few times. The data derive from a study of control samples from healthy donors and cancer patients. There are 15 residues in the CDR3. With 3 bases clipped from V and 5 bases from J, the junction kept 3 bases outside the gene matches. Germline V gives CDR1 LGHNA, CDR2 YNFKEQ. Some clones are missing from TCRdb's copy, which holds only in-frame ones; the method was immunoSEQ multiplex PCR. This table has some 120,000 clones, 88% appearing once. The source of this sequence is a woman in her seventies in good health. Sequences were obtained from blood. The rearrangement links TRBV4-2 to TRBJ1-5, with TRBD1 identical over 11 bases. The CDR3 region is CASSHGQGAHQPQHF. CDR3 bases: TGTGCCAGCAGCCACGGACAGGGGGCCCATCAGCCCCAGCATTTT.